These 20 T cell receptor beta chains originate from one sample sequenced in a study of beta chain features in type 1 diabetes. TCRB transcripts that were expressed got sequenced, as all of the isolated RNA had been reverse transcribed. The repertoire was sequenced with immunoSEQ multiplex PCR; TCRdb's copy has only in-frame clones and lacks some. The sample lists around 280,000 clones; about 7.8% were seen once. The sample taken for sequencing was central memory CD4+ T cells from blood. The source is a woman younger than 35 in good health.

The V gene is TRBV18, the J gene TRBJ1-2, with TRBD1 identical over 8 bases. The CDR3 length is 14 residues. The J segment lost 6 bases and the V segment lost 6 bases, leaving 9 bases of the junction unmatched. Germline lookup yields CDR1 KGHSH and CDR2 LQKENI. This CDR3 is CASSLRGRTHGYTF. CDR3 in DNA: TGTGCCAGCTCCCTCAGGGGGCGGACGCATGGCTACACCTTC.

This clone was seen a few times. The rearrangement uses TRBV7-2 and TRBJ2-5, with TRBD2 matching over 7 bases. Germline values: CDR1 SGHTA, CDR2 FQGNSA. The CDR3 covers 13 residues. Trimming removed 6 bases from V and 5 bases from J; junction bases left unmatched: 6. This CDR3 reads CASSPGLRETQYF. CDR3 DNA: TGTGCCAGCAGTCCGGGACTAAGGGAGACCCAGTACTTC.

This clone was counted between two and nine times. The genes are TRBV9 and TRBJ2-3; 7 nucleotides line up with TRBD1. Unmatched junction bases numbered 7, after V lost 4 bases and J lost 2 bases. Germline V lookup: CDR1 SGDLS, CDR2 YYNGEE. The CDR3 is 15 amino acids. CDR3 in amino acids: CASSPGDRDTDTQYF. The DNA of the CDR3 is TGTGCCAGCAGCCCTGGCGACAGGGACACAGATACGCAGTATTTT.

The chain recombines TRBV2 with TRBJ1-2; D may be TRBD1 (5 bases). The CDR3 contains 13 residues. The V gene's germline CDR1 is SNHLY and CDR2 FYNNEI. V was shortened by 3 bases and J by 3 bases, with 8 bases between the two germline ends. The CDR3 DNA reads TGTGCCAGCAGTGACCAGGGTCACTATGGCTACACCTTC. Encoded protein: CASSDQGHYGYTF.

This clone has just a few counts. The genes are TRBV11-1 and TRBJ1-1, with 7 bases lining up with TRBD1. V was clipped by 5 bases and J by 4 bases; unmatched bases: 7. From germline, CDR1 is SGHAT and CDR2 FQDESV (reference sequence). CDR3 length: 14 amino acids. This CDR3 is CASSQGQSRTEAFF. The CDR3 nucleotides are TGTGCCAGCAGCCAGGGACAGTCTCGCACTGAAGCTTTCTTT. Looking up the rest from reference TRBV11-1 and TRBJ1-1 gives the full variable domain: EAEVAQSPRYKITEKSQAVAFWCDPISGHATLYWYRQILGQGPELLVQFQDESVVDDSQLPKDRFSAERLKGVDSTLKIQPAELGDSAMYLCASSQGQSRTEAFFGQGTRLTVV.

Only a few counts were recorded for this clone. This chain uses TRBV7-2 with TRBJ2-7; D remains unclear. Per germline, CDR1 SGHTA and CDR2 FQGNSA. Trimming took 0 bases from V and 6 from J, leaving 6 bases between them. There are 12 residues in the CDR3. CDR3 nucleotides: TGTGCCAGCAGCTTAGCCCCCGCCGAGCAGTACTTC. Residues: CASSLAPAEQYF.

V gene TRBV4-3 combines with J gene TRBJ1-2; D remains ambiguous. Germline CDR1 reads LGHNA; CDR2 reads YSLEER. Trimming removed 0 bases from V and 3 bases from J, with 11 bases in between. The CDR3 runs to 15 residues. The CDR3 is CASSQDWAGDYGYTF. The CDR3 DNA follows: TGCGCCAGCAGCCAAGATTGGGCCGGTGACTATGGCTACACCTTC.

The DNA for the CDR3 is TGTGCCAGCAGCCCCAACCGGGGGTCCCGGGGCTACACCTTC. The encoded protein is CASSPNRGSRGYTF. V and J are TRBV11-1 and TRBJ1-2, with D possibly matching TRBD1 (5 bases). Germline V lookup: CDR1 SGHAT, CDR2 FQDESV (reference sequence). Trimming pared 5 bases from V and 8 bases from J, leaving 18 bases between. CDR3 length equals 14 residues.

This clone was recorded a few times. Germline and junction disagree at one end, which may indicate a read error. The J gene is TRBJ2-7, the V gene TRBV2, with D unresolved. Looked up from germline, CDR1 is SNHLY and CDR2 is FYNNEI. CDR3 size: 13 residues. The CDR3 is CASSDSWAAAAGF. The CDR3 DNA reads TGTGCCAGCAGTGATTCGTGGGCGGCGGCCGCAGGCTTC.

The rearrangement uses TRBV7-9 and TRBJ2-3, with D unresolved. Trimming cost V 3 bases and J 3 bases, with 7 bases left between them. The CDR3 sequence is 13 residues long. The germline CDR1 and CDR2 sequences are SEHNR and FQNEAQ (reference sequence). CDR3 in amino acids: CASSFSSTDTQYF. CDR3 DNA: TGTGCCAGCAGCTTTTCCAGTACAGATACGCAGTATTTT.

In regard to this clone: At the DNA level, this CDR3 is encoded by other sequences in the same sample as well. The chain joins TRBV11-3 to TRBJ1-1; D is unresolved. Trimming removed 5 bases at V and 3 bases at J, with 7 bases between. This CDR3 region has 12 residues. CDR1 is SGHNT, CDR2 YENEEA, per germline. CDR3: CASSRVYTEAFF. The DNA for the CDR3 is TGTGCCAGCAGCCGTGTGTACACTGAAGCTTTCTTT.

There are a few counts of this clone. The chain joins TRBV15 to TRBJ1-5; D uncertain. Trimming removed 0 bases at V and 6 bases at J, with 6 bases between. The CDR3 consists of 13 residues. CDR1 LNHNV and CDR2 YYDKDF come from the germline V gene (reference sequence). The CDR3 DNA follows: TGTGCCACCAGCAGAGATCGTGGTCAGCCCCAGCATTTT. It yields the protein CATSRDRGQPQHF.

The chain is built from TRBV5-4 and TRBJ2-7; D gene ambiguous. CDR3 length: 14 residues. The V end was cut by 0 bases, the J end by 0 bases, with 7 bases between. CDR1 and CDR2 from the germline V gene are SGHNT and YYREEE (reference sequence). The DNA of the CDR3 is TGTGCCAGCAGCTTGGTTCTGGGCTCCTACGAGCAGTACTTC. Encoded protein: CASSLVLGSYEQYF.

Of note for this clone: A far larger clone is just one base off, so this is likely a read error. The conserved phenylalanine or tryptophan is not found at the CDR3 terminus, so this likely reflects a read error. This rearrangement joins TRBV2 to TRBJ1-1; a weak D match, TRBD1 (6 bases). Per the germline V gene, CDR1 is SNHLY and CDR2 is FYNNEI. V was clipped by 2 bases and J by 4 bases, with 14 bases between them. The CDR3 extends over 15 amino acids. CDR3 nucleotides: TGTGCCAGCAGTGAAAGGGGGGCTGGAGGCACTGAAGCTTTCCTT. Amino acids: CASSERGAGGTEAFL.

This clone was seen many times. The chain uses TRBV19 and TRBJ2-4; 10 bases fit TRBD2. Trimming cost V 4 bases and J 7 bases; bases outside gene matches: 13. Germline assignment: CDR1 LNHDA and CDR2 SQIVND (reference sequence). CDR3 length equals 17 residues. CDR3 coding DNA: TGTGCCAGTAGTAGCCTAGCGGGAGTCCGCTCAGGGAACATTCAGTACTTC. It specifies CASSSLAGVRSGNIQYF. Combining the CDR3 with reference TRBV19 and TRBJ2-4 gives the whole variable domain DGGITQSPKYLFRKEGQNVTLSCEQNLNHDAMYWYRQDPGQGLRLIYYSQIVNDFQKGDIAEGYSVSREKKESFPLTVTSAQKNPTAFYLCASSSLAGVRSGNIQYFGAGTRLSVL.

CDR3 region: CASLVRTGNTIYF. In DNA form, the CDR3 reads TGTGCCAGCCTTGTTCGGACTGGAAACACCATATATTTT. This chain uses TRBV6-1 with TRBJ1-3, with D unclear. In germline, CDR1 is MNHNS, CDR2 SASEGT. V was shortened by 8 bases and J by 2 bases, with 10 bases between the two germline ends. The CDR3 is 13 amino acids.

The chain couples TRBV5-1 to TRBJ2-5, with TRBD1 identical over 12 bases. The J segment lost 3 bases and the V segment lost 3 bases, leaving 9 bases of the junction unmatched. The CDR3 extends over 17 amino acids. Germline V lookup: CDR1 SGHRS, CDR2 YFSETQ. The CDR3 protein is CASSSYWGQGAEETQYF. The CDR3 bases are TGCGCCAGCAGCTCTTATTGGGGACAGGGGGCAGAAGAGACCCAGTACTTC.

In this sample, this clone turned up a few times. The V gene is TRBV5-4, the J gene TRBJ1-2, with TRBD1 as a possible D gene (5 bases). V was pared by 0 bases and J by 2 bases, with 8 bases between. In germline, CDR1 is SGHNT, CDR2 YYREEE (reference sequence). The CDR3 has 14 residues. The CDR3 reads CASSLVSGNYGYTF. The DNA for the CDR3 is TGTGCCAGCAGCTTGGTGTCAGGGAACTATGGCTACACCTTC.

Many counts were recorded for this clone. CDR3 residues: CASSLGGTGNTIYF. CDR3 nucleotides: TGTGCCAGCAGCTTAGGGGGGACTGGAAACACCATATATTTT. The rearrangement joins TRBV7-9 to TRBJ1-3, with a weak D call TRBD1 (5 bases). CDR3 length: 14 residues. CDR1 is SEHNR and CDR2 is FQNEAQ in the germline V gene (reference sequence). V was shortened by 1 base and J by 2 bases, with 6 bases between the two germline ends.

This clone was seen ten or more times. J is TRBJ2-3 and V is TRBV28; 8 positions agree with TRBD2. The CDR3 covers 14 residues. J gave up 5 bases and V 8 bases, and 9 bases lay outside the gene matches. Germline lookup yields CDR1 MDHEN and CDR2 SYDVKM. CDR3 loop: CASQFGGAGDTQYF. In DNA, the CDR3 is TGTGCCAGCCAGTTCGGGGGGGCTGGAGATACGCAGTATTTT. The full variable domain, in which reference TRBV28 and TRBJ2-3 provide the parts outside the CDR3, is DVKVTQSSRYLVKRTGEKVFLECVQDMDHENMFWYRQDPGLGLRLIYFSYDVKMKEKGDIPEGYSVSREKKERFSLILESASTNQTSMYLCASQFGGAGDTQYFGPGTRLTVL.